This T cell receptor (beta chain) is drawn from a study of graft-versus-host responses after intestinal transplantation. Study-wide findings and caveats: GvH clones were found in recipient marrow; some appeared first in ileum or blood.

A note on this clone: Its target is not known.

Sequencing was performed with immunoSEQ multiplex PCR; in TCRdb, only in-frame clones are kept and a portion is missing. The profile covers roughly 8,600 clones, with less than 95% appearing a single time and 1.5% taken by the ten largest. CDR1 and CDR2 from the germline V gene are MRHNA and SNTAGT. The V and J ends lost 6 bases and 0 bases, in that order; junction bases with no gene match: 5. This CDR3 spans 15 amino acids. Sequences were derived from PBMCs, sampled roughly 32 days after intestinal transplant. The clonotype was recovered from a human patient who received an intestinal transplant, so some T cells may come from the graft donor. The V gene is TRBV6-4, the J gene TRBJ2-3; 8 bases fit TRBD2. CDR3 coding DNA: TGTGCCAGCAGCCCCCGGGGGGGAAGCACAGATACGCAGTATTTT. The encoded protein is CASSPRGGSTDTQYF.